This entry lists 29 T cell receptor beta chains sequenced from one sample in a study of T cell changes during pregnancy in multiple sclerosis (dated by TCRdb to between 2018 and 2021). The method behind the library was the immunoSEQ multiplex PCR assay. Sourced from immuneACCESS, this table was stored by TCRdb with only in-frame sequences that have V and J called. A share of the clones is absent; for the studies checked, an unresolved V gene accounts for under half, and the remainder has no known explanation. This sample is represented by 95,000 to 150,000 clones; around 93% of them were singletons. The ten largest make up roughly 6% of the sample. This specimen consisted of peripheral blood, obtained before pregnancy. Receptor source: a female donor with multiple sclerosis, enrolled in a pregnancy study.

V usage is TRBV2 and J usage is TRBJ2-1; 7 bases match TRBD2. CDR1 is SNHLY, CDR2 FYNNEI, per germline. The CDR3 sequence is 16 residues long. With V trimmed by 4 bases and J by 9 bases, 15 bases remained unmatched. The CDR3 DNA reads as TGTGCCAGCAGTGTGTCCGCGGGAGCCTCTCATATTGAGCAGTTCTTC. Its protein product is CASSVSAGASHIEQFF.

CDR3 loop: CASSGSGRGVNEQFF. In nucleotides, the CDR3 is TGTGCCAGCAGCGGGAGCGGGAGAGGGGTCAATGAGCAGTTCTTC. This sequence joins TRBV9 and TRBJ2-1; 8 bases line up with TRBD2. CDR1 SGDLS and CDR2 YYNGEE come from the germline V gene. V gave up 3 bases and J gave up 6 bases; unmatched junction bases: 8. The CDR3 covers 15 residues. Based on the CDR3 plus reference TRBV9 and TRBJ2-1, the full variable domain is DSGVTQTPKHLITATGQRVTLRCSPRSGDLSVYWYQQSLDQGLQFLIQYYNGEERAKGNILERFSAQQFPDLHSELNLSSLELGDSALYFCASSGSGRGVNEQFFGPGTRLTVL.

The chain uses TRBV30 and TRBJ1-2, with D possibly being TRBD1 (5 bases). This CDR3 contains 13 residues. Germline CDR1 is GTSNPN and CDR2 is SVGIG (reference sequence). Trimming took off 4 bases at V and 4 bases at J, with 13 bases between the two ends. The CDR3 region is CAWMLGRGYGYTF. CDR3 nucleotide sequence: TGTGCCTGGATGCTTGGAAGGGGCTATGGCTACACCTTC.

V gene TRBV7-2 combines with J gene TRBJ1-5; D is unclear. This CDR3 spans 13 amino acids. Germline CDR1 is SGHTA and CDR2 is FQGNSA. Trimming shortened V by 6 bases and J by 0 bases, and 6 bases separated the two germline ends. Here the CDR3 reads CASSKYSNQPQHF. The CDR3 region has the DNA TGTGCCAGCAGTAAATATAGCAATCAGCCCCAGCATTTT.

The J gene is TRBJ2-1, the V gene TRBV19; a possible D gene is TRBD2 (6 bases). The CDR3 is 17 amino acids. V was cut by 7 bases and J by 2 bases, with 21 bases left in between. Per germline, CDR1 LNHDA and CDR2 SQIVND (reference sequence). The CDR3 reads CASTYRLRGGTYNEQFF. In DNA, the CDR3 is TGTGCCAGTACTTATCGGCTGCGGGGCGGTACCTACAATGAGCAGTTCTTC.

CDR3 nucleotides: TGTGCCAGCAGCTTAACGCAGGGAGGTTCGACTGAAGCTTTCTTT. Translated: CASSLTQGGSTEAFF. The chain uses TRBV7-3 and TRBJ1-1; weak D call: TRBD1 (5 bases). CDR1 SGHTA and CDR2 FQGTGA come from the germline V gene. With 0 bases removed from V and 5 bases from J, the gap between germline ends came to 13 bases. The CDR3 spans 15 residues.

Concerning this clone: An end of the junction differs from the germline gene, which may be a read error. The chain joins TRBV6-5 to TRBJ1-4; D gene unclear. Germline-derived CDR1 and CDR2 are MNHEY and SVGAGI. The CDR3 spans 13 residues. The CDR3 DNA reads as TGTGCCAGCAGTTACCGTCCTAAAGAAAAACTGTTTTTT. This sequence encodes CASSYRPKEKLFF.

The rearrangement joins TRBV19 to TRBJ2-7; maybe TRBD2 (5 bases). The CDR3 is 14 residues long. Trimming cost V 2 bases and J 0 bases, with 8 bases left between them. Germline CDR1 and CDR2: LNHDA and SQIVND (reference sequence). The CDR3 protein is CASSISRDSYEQYF. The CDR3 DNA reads TGTGCCAGTAGTATAAGTCGGGACTCCTACGAGCAGTACTTC.

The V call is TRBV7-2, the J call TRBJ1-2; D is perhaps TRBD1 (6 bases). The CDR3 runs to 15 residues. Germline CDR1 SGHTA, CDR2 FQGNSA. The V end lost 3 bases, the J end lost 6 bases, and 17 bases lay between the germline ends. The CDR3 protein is CASSFPGQRKNGYTF. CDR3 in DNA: TGTGCCAGCAGCTTCCCGGGACAAAGAAAGAATGGCTACACCTTC.

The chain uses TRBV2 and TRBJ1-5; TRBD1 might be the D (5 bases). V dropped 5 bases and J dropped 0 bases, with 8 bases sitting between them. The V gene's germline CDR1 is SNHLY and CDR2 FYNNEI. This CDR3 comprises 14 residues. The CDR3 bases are TGTGCCAGCAGTAGACAGCATAGCAATCAGCCCCAGCATTTT. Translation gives CASSRQHSNQPQHF.

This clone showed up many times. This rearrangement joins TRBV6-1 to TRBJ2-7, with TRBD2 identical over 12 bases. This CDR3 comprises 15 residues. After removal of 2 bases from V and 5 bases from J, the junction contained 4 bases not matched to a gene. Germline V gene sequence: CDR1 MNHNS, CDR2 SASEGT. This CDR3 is CASSELAGGSHEQYF. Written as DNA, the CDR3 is TGTGCCAGCAGTGAACTAGCGGGAGGGTCCCACGAGCAGTACTTC.

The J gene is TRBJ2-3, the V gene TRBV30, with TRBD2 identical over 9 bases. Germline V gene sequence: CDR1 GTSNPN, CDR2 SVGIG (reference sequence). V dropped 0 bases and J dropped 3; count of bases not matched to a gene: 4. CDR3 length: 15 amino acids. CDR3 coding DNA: TGTGCCTGGAGTGTAGGCGGGGGGGATACAGATACGCAGTATTTT. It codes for CAWSVGGGDTDTQYF.

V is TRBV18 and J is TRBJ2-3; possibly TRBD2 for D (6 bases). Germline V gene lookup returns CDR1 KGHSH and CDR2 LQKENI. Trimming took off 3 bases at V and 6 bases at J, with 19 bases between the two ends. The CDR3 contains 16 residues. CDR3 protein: CASSPPGVGSIDTQYF. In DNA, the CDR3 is TGTGCCAGCTCACCCCCGGGTGTCGGGAGTATTGATACGCAGTATTTT.

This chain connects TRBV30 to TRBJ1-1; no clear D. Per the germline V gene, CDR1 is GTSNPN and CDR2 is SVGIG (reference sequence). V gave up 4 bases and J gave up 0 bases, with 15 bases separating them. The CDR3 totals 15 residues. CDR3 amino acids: CAWTARGAMNTEAFF. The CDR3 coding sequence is TGTGCCTGGACCGCGCGGGGTGCCATGAACACTGAAGCTTTCTTT.

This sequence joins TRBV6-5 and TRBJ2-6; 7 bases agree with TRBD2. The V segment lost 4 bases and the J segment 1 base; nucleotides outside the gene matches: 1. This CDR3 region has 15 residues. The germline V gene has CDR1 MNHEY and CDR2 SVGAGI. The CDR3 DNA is TGTGCCAGCAGTTCCGGGGGGTCTGGGGCCAACGTCCTGACTTTC. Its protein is CASSSGGSGANVLTF.

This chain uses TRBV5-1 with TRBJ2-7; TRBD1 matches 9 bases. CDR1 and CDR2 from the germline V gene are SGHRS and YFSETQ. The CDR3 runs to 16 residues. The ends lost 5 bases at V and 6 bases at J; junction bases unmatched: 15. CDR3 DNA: TGCGCCAGCAGTCTGATGTCCGGACAGGGGATGATCGAGCAGTACTTC. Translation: CASSLMSGQGMIEQYF.

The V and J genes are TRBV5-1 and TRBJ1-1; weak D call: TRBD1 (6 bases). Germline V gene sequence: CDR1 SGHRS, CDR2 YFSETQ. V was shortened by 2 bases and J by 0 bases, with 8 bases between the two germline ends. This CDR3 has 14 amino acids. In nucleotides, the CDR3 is TGCGCCAGCAGCTTAGGGGGTATGAACACTGAAGCTTTCTTT. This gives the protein CASSLGGMNTEAFF.

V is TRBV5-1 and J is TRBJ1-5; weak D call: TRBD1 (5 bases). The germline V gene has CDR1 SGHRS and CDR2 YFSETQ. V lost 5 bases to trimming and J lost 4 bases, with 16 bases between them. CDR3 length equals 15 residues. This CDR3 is CASRAGLGLNQPQHF. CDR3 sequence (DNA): TGCGCCAGCAGGGCAGGGCTTGGTCTTAATCAGCCCCAGCATTTT.

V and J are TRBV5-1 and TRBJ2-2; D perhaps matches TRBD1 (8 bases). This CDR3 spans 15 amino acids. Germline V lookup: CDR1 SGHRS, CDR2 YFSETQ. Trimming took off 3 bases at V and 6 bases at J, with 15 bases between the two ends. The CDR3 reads CASSSLQGGPGELFF. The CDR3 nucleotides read TGCGCCAGCAGCTCCTTACAGGGGGGGCCCGGGGAGCTGTTTTTT.

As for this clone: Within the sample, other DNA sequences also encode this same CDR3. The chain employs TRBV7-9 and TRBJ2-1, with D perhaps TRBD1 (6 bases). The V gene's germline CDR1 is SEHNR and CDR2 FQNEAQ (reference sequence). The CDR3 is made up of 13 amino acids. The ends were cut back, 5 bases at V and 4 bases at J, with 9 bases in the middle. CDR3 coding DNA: TGTGCCAGCAGCCTCGGACAGTACAATGAGCAGTTCTTC. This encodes CASSLGQYNEQFF. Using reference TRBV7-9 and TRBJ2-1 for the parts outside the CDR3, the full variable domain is DTGVSQNPRHKITKRGQNVTFRCDPISEHNRLYWYRQTLGQGPEFLTYFQNEAQLEKSRLLSDRFSAERPKGSFSTLEIQRTEQGDSAMYLCASSLGQYNEQFFGPGTRLTVL.

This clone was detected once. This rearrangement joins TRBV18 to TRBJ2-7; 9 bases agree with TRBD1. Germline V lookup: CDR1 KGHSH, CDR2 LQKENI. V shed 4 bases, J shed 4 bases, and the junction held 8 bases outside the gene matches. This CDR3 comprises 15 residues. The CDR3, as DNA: TGTGCCAGCTCACGCCGGACAGGGGAAAGGTACGAGCAGTACTTC. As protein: CASSRRTGERYEQYF. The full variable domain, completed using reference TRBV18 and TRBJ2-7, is NAGVMQNPRHLVRRRGQEARLRCSPMKGHSHVYWYRQLPEEGLKFMVYLQKENIIDESGMPKERFSAEFPKEGPSILRIQQVVRGDSAAYFCASSRRTGERYEQYFGPGTRLTVT.

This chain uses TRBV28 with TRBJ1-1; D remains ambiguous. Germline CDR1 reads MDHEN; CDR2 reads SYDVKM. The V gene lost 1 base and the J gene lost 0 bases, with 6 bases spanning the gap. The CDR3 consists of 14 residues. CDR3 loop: CASSLFVVNTEAFF. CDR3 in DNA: TGTGCCAGCAGTTTATTCGTAGTGAACACTGAAGCTTTCTTT. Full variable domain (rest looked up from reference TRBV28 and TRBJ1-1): DVKVTQSSRYLVKRTGEKVFLECVQDMDHENMFWYRQDPGLGLRLIYFSYDVKMKEKGDIPEGYSVSREKKERFSLILESASTNQTSMYLCASSLFVVNTEAFFGQGTRLTVV.

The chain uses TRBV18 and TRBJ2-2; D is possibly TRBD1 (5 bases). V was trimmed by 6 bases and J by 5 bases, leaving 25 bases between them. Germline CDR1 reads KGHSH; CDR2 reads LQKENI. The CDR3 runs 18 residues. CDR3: CASSPTRQGAVETGELFF. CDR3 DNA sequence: TGTGCCAGCTCTCCAACCCGACAAGGGGCGGTGGAGACCGGGGAGCTGTTTTTT.

CDR3 coding DNA: TGTGCCAGCAGTCACCGGGACACCAATCAGCCCCAGCATTTT. Its translation is CASSHRDTNQPQHF. V is TRBV27 and J is TRBJ1-5, with TRBD1 as a possible D gene (6 bases). The V gene's germline CDR1 is MNHEY and CDR2 SMNVEV (reference sequence). Trimming pared 5 bases from V and 3 bases from J, leaving 11 bases between. CDR3 size: 14 residues.

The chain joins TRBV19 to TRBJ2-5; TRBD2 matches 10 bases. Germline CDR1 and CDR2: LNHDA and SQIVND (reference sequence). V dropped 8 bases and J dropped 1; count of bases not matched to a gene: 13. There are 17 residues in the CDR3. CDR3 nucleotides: TGTGCCAGTTCGCGGGCTAGCGGGAGTGTTCGCCAAGAGACCCAGTACTTC. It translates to CASSRASGSVRQETQYF.

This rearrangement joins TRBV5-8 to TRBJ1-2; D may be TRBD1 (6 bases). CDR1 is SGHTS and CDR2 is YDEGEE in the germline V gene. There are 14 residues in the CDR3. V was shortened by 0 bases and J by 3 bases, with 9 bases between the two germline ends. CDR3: CASSLGQVHYGYTF. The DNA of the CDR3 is TGTGCCAGCAGCTTGGGACAGGTCCACTATGGCTACACCTTC.

The CDR3 sequence: CASSVSSGERETQYF. CDR3 in DNA: TGTGCCAGCAGTGTGTCTAGCGGGGAACGGGAGACCCAGTACTTC. The genes are TRBV6-5 and TRBJ2-5; 9 bases are a match to TRBD2. The CDR3 spans 15 residues. Trimming took 5 bases from V and 5 from J; bases not matched to a gene: 9. In germline, CDR1 is MNHEY, CDR2 SVGAGI.

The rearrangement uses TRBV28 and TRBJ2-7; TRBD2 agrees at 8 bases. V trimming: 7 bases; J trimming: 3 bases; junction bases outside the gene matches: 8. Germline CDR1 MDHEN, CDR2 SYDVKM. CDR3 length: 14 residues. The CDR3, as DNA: TGTGCCAGCATGGGTAGGGGACTAGGCTACGAGCAGTACTTC. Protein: CASMGRGLGYEQYF.

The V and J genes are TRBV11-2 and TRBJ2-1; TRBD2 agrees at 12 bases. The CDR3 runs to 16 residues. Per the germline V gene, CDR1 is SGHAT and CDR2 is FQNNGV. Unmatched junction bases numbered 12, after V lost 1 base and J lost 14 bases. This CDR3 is CASSLGPASGGAGEFF. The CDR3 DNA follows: TGTGCCAGCAGCTTAGGACCGGCTAGCGGGGGGGCAGGGGAGTTCTTC. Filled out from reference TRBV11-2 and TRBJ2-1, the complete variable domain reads EAGVAQSPRYKIIEKRQSVAFWCNPISGHATLYWYQQILGQGPKLLIQFQNNGVVDDSQLPKDRFSAERLKGVDSTLKIQPAKLEDSAVYLCASSLGPASGGAGEFFGPGTRLTVL.